The rows below give T cell receptor beta chains drawn from one sample of a study of cytomegalovirus exposure and HLA in healthy donors. Repertoires were generated with immunoSEQ multiplex PCR, while TCRdb's copy carries only in-frame clones and drops some. The profile shows 150,000 to 200,000 clones, about 77% of them singletons. Material: PBMCs. The origin of the receptors is a woman younger than 45 in good health and CMV-seropositive. Each CDR3 is given with its conserved first and last residue. The order of the fields is clone size, D gene, J gene, V gene, CDR3 protein, CDR3 DNA. D genes are given only for firm matches. Not every row has a clone size; where given, it reads once, few, many or a size class.

>.|.|TRBJ1-6|TRBV7-6
CASSLGSESPLHF
TGTGCCAGCAGCTTAGGCAGTGAATCACCCCTCCACTTT
>.|.|TRBJ1-1|TRBV7-2
CASSLFSAQGGTEAFF
TGTGCCAGCAGCTTATTCTCTGCACAGGGAGGGACTGAAGCTTTCTTT
>.|.|TRBJ1-4|TRBV6-1
CASSEGSGRGGRLFF
TGTGCCAGCAGTGAGGGGTCAGGTCGAGGGGGACGACTGTTTTTT
>.|.|TRBJ2-7|TRBV30
CAWNLVELVSEQYF
TGTGCCTGGAACCTGGTTGAACTCGTCTCCGAGCAGTACTTC
>.|.|TRBJ2-5|TRBV7-2
CASSTQGRETQYF
TGTGCCAGCAGCACCCAGGGGCGGGAGACCCAGTACTTC
>.|TRBD2|TRBJ2-7|TRBV10-3
CAIRVAGEQYF
TGTGCCATCAGAGTAGCGGGGGAGCAGTACTTC
>.|.|TRBJ2-7|TRBV29-1
CSVIFVGGQYF
TGCAGCGTCATATTCGTTGGAGGGCAGTACTTC
>.|TRBD2|TRBJ2-4|TRBV13
CASSRSGGAAKNIQYF
TGTGCCAGCAGCCGTAGCGGGGGGGCAGCCAAAAACATTCAGTACTTC
>.|TRBD1|TRBJ2-7|TRBV19
CASSKGQGFYEQYF
TGTGCCAGTAGTAAGGGACAGGGTTTCTACGAGCAGTACTTC
>once|.|TRBJ2-5|TRBV11-2
CASGQGRETQYF
TGTGCCAGCGGCCAAGGGAGGGAGACCCAGTACTTC
>.|TRBD1|TRBJ1-5|TRBV28
CASRRQGDQPQHF
TGTGCCAGCAGAAGACAGGGGGATCAGCCCCAGCATTTT
>.|TRBD1|TRBJ1-5|TRBV4-1
CASSPWTGVDQPQHF
TGCGCCAGCAGCCCGTGGACAGGGGTGGATCAGCCCCAGCATTTT
>.|TRBD1|TRBJ2-7|TRBV7-9
CATNNRGSYEQYF
TGTGCCACCAACAACAGGGGTTCCTACGAGCAGTACTTC
>.|.|TRBJ2-7|TRBV5-4
CASSQEGPSSYEQYF
TGTGCCAGCAGCCAGGAGGGACCGAGCTCCTACGAGCAGTACTTC
>.|TRBD2|TRBJ2-1|TRBV27
CASSPVGGGARRGEQFF
TGTGCCAGCAGCCCAGTGGGGGGGGGTGCAAGAAGGGGTGAGCAGTTCTTC
>.|TRBD2|TRBJ2-1|TRBV6-4
CASSVRTSGYNEQFF
TGTGCCAGCAGTGTAAGGACTAGCGGGTACAATGAGCAGTTCTTC
>.|TRBD1|TRBJ1-4|TRBV4-1
CASSRRTGGLGNEKLFF
TGCGCCAGCAGCCGAAGAACAGGGGGTTTAGGTAATGAAAAACTGTTTTTT
>.|TRBD1|TRBJ2-7|TRBV28
CASSLVFRQGAGEQYF
TGTGCCAGCAGTTTAGTTTTTAGACAGGGGGCAGGGGAGCAGTACTTC
>.|.|TRBJ1-5|TRBV15
CATSRDQGEQPQHF
TGTGCCACCAGCAGAGATCAAGGGGAACAGCCCCAGCATTTT
>.|.|TRBJ1-6|TRBV7-2
CASSLSPLKGSPLHF
TGTGCCAGCAGCTTATCTCCTCTAAAGGGGTCACCCCTCCACTTT
>.|.|TRBJ2-1|TRBV6-1
CASSVLGGYNEQFF
TGTGCCAGCAGTGTCCTAGGGGGTTACAATGAGCAGTTCTTC
>.|TRBD1|TRBJ2-7|TRBV9
CASSVEGTGGYEQYF
TGTGCCAGCAGCGTAGAGGGGACAGGAGGATACGAGCAGTACTTC
>few|TRBD1|TRBJ1-1|TRBV29-1
CSVGWGTGNTEAFF
TGCAGCGTTGGGTGGGGGACAGGGAACACTGAAGCTTTCTTT
>.|TRBD2|TRBJ2-3|TRBV19
CASSRSGGRRSTDTQYF
TGTGCCAGTAGTAGATCGGGGGGGCGACGGAGCACAGATACGCAGTATTTT
>.|TRBD1|TRBJ2-2|TRBV9
CASSVGDRGLELFF
TGTGCCAGCAGCGTGGGGGACAGGGGTCTGGAGCTGTTTTTT
>.|TRBD1|TRBJ1-1|TRBV6-5
CASSDRVTEAFF
TGTGCCAGCAGCGACAGGGTTACTGAAGCTTTCTTT
>.|.|TRBJ2-3|TRBV7-3
CASRGPGGTDTQYF
TGTGCCAGCCGCGGACCGGGGGGCACAGATACGCAGTATTTT
>.|TRBD2|TRBJ2-3|TRBV25-1
CASSEPGGGFTDTQYF
TGTGCCAGCAGTGAACCAGGCGGGGGGTTCACAGATACGCAGTATTTT
>.|TRBD2|TRBJ2-3|TRBV7-3
CASSSGTSGGADTQYF
TGTGCCAGCAGCTCTGGGACTAGCGGGGGCGCAGATACGCAGTATTTT
>.|.|TRBJ2-2|TRBV28
CASSLAARGPNTGELFF
TGTGCCAGCAGTTTAGCTGCCAGGGGTCCGAACACCGGGGAGCTGTTTTTT
>.|TRBD1|TRBJ2-3|TRBV9
CASSVERTGASTDTQYF
TGTGCCAGCAGCGTCGAGAGGACAGGGGCTAGCACAGATACGCAGTATTTT
>.|.|TRBJ1-2|TRBV30
CAWYRVRYGYTF
TGTGCCTGGTACAGGGTCAGGTATGGCTACACCTTC
>.|.|TRBJ2-3|TRBV7-8
CASSPGGDTQYF
TGTGCCAGCAGCCCAGGGGGGGATACGCAGTATTTT
>.|.|TRBJ2-6|TRBV11-3
CASSRQTVSSGANVLTF
TGTGCCAGCAGCCGACAGACCGTAAGCTCTGGGGCCAACGTCCTGACTTTC
>few|.|TRBJ1-2|TRBV5-1
CASYDRANYGYTF
TGCGCCAGCTACGACAGAGCTAACTATGGCTACACCTTC
>.|TRBD1|TRBJ1-6|TRBV4-3
CASSQGTGRNSPLHF
TGCGCCAGCAGCCAAGGGACAGGGAGGAATTCACCCCTCCACTTT
>.|TRBD2|TRBJ2-1|TRBV29-1
CSGLLMRGGTYNEQFF
TGCAGCGGTCTACTAATGCGGGGGGGCACGTACAATGAGCAGTTCTTC
>.|.|TRBJ2-1|TRBV7-2
CASSLIRGKSYNEQFF
TGTGCCAGCAGCTTGATCAGGGGAAAATCCTACAATGAGCAGTTCTTC
>.|.|TRBJ1-6|TRBV6-6
CVSNREPNSPLHF
TGTGTCAGTAACAGGGAACCCAATTCACCCCTCCACTTT
>.|TRBD2|TRBJ2-1|TRBV14
CASAQSGRYNEQFF
TGTGCCAGTGCCCAGAGCGGGAGGTACAATGAGCAGTTCTTC
>.|TRBD2|TRBJ2-6|TRBV5-1
CASSSSRGVSGANVLTF
TGCGCCAGCAGCTCTAGTCGGGGGGTCTCTGGGGCCAACGTCCTGACTTTC
>.|.|TRBJ1-6|TRBV11-2
CASSSTGYNSPLHF
TGTGCCAGCAGCTCAACAGGGTACAATTCACCCCTCCACTTT
>few|.|TRBJ2-6|TRBV5-1
CASRGANVLTF
TGCGCCAGCCGGGGGGCCAACGTCCTGACTTTC
>.|.|TRBJ2-7|TRBV30
CALSGDGGGHEQYF
TGTGCCTTGTCCGGGGACGGAGGGGGCCACGAGCAGTACTTC
>.|.|TRBJ2-1|TRBV7-2
CASSPGAGTYEQFF
TGTGCCAGCAGCCCCGGGGCAGGGACATATGAGCAGTTCTTC
>.|.|TRBJ2-3|TRBV5-5
CASSLERGDRGLGTDTQYF
TGTGCCAGCAGCTTGGAACGGGGAGACCGTGGCTTAGGAACAGATACGCAGTATTTT
>.|TRBD1|TRBJ2-3|TRBV6-5
CASSYSGRGRADTQYF
TGTGCCAGCAGTTACTCGGGCAGGGGGCGTGCAGATACGCAGTATTTT
>.|TRBD1|TRBJ2-1|TRBV19
CASSIGTGGRGEQFF
TGTGCCAGTAGTATAGGGACAGGGGGAAGGGGTGAGCAGTTCTTC
>.|.|TRBJ2-1|TRBV5-8
CASIISGFSYNEQFF
TGTGCCAGCATCATTAGCGGTTTCTCCTACAATGAGCAGTTCTTC
>.|.|TRBJ2-5|TRBV2
CASSEGGPGVQYF
TGTGCCAGCAGTGAAGGTGGGCCCGGGGTGCAGTACTTC
>.|.|TRBJ1-1|TRBV7-9
CASRPLDRNSEAFF
TGTGCCAGCAGGCCCCTTGACAGGAACTCTGAAGCTTTCTTT
>once|.|TRBJ1-2|TRBV4-2
CASSQGSGGGYTF
TGTGCCAGCAGCCAAGGATCGGGAGGGGGCTACACCTTC